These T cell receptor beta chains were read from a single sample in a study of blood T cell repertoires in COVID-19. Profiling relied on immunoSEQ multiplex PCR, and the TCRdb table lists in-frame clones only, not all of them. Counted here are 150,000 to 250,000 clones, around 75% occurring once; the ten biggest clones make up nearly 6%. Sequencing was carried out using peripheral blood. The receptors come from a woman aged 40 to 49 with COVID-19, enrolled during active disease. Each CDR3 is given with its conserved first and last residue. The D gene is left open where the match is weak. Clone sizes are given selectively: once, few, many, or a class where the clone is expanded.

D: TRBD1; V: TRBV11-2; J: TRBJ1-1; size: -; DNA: TGTGCCAGCAGCTCCCTTAAGACAGGGAGCCAAGCTTTCTTT; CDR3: CASSSLKTGSQAFF
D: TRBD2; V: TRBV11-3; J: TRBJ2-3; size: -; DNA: TGTGCCAGCAGCGATAGGACTAGCGGGAGCACAGATACGCAGTATTTT; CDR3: CASSDRTSGSTDTQYF
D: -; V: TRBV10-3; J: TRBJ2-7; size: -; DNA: TGTGCCATCAAGCAAAGCGGAGTCTACGAGCAGTACTTC; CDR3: CAIKQSGVYEQYF
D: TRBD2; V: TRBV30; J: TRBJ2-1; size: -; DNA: TGTGCCTGGGATCCGGGACTAGCGGGGGGTGAGCAGTTCTTC; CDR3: CAWDPGLAGGEQFF
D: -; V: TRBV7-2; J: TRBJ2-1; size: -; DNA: TGTGCCAGCCGATCATCCGGGGGCTCCTACAATGAGCAGTTCTTC; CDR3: CASRSSGGSYNEQFF
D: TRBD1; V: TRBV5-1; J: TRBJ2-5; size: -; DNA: TGCGCCAGCAGCTTAGGGACAGGGGCTGGGGAGACCCAGTACTTC; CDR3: CASSLGTGAGETQYF
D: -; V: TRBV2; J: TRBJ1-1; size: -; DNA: TGTGCCAGCAGTTCCGGGGGAGGGATCACTGAAGCTTTCTTT; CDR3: CASSSGGGITEAFF
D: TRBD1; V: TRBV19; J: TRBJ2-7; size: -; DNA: TGTGCCAGTAGTTTCTCCCGGGACAGCCGATACTACGAGCAGTACTTC; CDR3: CASSFSRDSRYYEQYF
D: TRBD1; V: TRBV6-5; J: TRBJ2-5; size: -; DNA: TGTGCCAGCAGTCGACAGGGGGCTACAGAGACCCAGTACTTC; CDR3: CASSRQGATETQYF
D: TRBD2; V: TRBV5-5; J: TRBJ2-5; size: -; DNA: TGTGCCAGCAGCTTGGGACTAGCGGGGTTGAAAGAGACCCAGTACTTC; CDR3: CASSLGLAGLKETQYF
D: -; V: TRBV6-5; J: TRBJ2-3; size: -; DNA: TGTGCCAGCAGTCCGGGACTTGTCCTCACAGATACGCAGTATTTT; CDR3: CASSPGLVLTDTQYF
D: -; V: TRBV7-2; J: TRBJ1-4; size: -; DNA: TGTGCCAGCAGCCGCGACAGTAATGAAAAACTGTTTTTT; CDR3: CASSRDSNEKLFF
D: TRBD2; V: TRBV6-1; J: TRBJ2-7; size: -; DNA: TGTGCCAGCAGTGAAAGCGGGATATGGGGGGAGCAGTACTTC; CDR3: CASSESGIWGEQYF
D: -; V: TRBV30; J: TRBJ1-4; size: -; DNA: TGTGCCTGGATCAGGCGCGGGGGTGGCGAAAAACTGTTTTTT; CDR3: CAWIRRGGGEKLFF
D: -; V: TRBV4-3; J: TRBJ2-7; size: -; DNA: TGCGCCAGCAGCCAAGATACCGGACTACGCGAGCAGTACTTC; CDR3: CASSQDTGLREQYF
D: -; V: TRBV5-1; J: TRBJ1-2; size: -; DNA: TGCGCCAGCGAAACCCAACCGGGGGGCGATGGCTACACCTTC; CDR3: CASETQPGGDGYTF
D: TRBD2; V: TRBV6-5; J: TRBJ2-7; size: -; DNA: TGTGCCAGCAAGGTGGGGGGGAGCTACGAGCAGTACTTC; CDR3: CASKVGGSYEQYF
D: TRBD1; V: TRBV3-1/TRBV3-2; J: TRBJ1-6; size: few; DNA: TGTGCCAGCAGCCAAGGACCCGGGACAGGGGATAATTCACCCCTCCACTTT; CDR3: CASSQGPGTGDNSPLHF
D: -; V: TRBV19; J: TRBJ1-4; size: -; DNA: TGTGCCAGTAGTCCCGGGGAGGGCCGAACTAATGAAAAACTGTTTTTT; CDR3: CASSPGEGRTNEKLFF
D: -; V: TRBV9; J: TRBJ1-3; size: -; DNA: TGTGCCAGCAGCGTAGCTGCATCTTGGAGTAACACCATATATTTT; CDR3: CASSVAASWSNTIYF
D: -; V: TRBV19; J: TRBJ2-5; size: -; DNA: TGTGCCAGTAGTCAGGCAGGGGGGGAGACCCAGTACTTC; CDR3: CASSQAGGETQYF
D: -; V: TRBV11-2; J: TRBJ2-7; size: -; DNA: TGTGCCAGCAGCTTGACATGGTACGAGCAGTACTTC; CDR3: CASSLTWYEQYF
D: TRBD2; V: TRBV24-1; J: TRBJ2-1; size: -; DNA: TGTGCCACCAGTGATCCTACTAGCGGGAGGGCTGAGCAGTTCTTC; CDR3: CATSDPTSGRAEQFF
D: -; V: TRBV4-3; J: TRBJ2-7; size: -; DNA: TGCGCCAGCAGCCGCCTAGCAGGGGACTCCTACGAGCAGTACTTC; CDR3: CASSRLAGDSYEQYF
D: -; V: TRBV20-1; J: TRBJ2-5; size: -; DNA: TGCAGTGCTAGTTTCGGGATGAGAGAGACCCAGTACTTC; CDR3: CSASFGMRETQYF
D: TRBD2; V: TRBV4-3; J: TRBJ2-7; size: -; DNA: TGCGCCAGCAGACCAGGGACTAGCGGACTCTACGAGCAGTACTTC; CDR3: CASRPGTSGLYEQYF
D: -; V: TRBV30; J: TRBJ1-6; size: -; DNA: TGTGCCTGGAGGACAGGCAGCTCCTATAATTCACCCCTCCACTTT; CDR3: CAWRTGSSYNSPLHF
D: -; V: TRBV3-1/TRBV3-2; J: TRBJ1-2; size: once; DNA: TGTGCCAGCAGCCAAGCACGGACAGTCCACAACTATGGCTACACCTTC; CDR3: CASSQARTVHNYGYTF
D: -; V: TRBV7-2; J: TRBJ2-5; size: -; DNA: TGTGCCAGCAGCTTAGCTTCTCTCGGGGTACAAGAGACCCAGTACTTC; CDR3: CASSLASLGVQETQYF
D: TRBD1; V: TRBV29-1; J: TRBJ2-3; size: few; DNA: TGCAGCGTTGGGAAGGGGGCGATAGCAGATACGCAGTATTTT; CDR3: CSVGKGAIADTQYF
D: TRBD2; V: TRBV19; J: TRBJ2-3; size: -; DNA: TGTGCCAGTAGTACTAGCGGCTCTAGCACAGATACGCAGTATTTT; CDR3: CASSTSGSSTDTQYF
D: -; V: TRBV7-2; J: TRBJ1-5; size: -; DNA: TGTGCCAGCAGCCTGGCAGGGCTGGCCAATCAGCCCCAGCATTTT; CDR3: CASSLAGLANQPQHF
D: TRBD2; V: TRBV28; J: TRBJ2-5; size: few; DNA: TGTGCCAGCAGTTTACAGTTTGGGACTAGCGGGAGTCTAAAGACCCAGTACTTC; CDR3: CASSLQFGTSGSLKTQYF
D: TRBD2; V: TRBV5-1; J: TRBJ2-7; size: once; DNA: TGCGCCAGCAGCTTGGTGCTAGCGGGCAACTACGAGCAGTACTTC; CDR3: CASSLVLAGNYEQYF
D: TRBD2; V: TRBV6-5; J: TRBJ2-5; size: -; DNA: TGTGCCAGCAGTCCAGGACTAGCTAGACAAGAGACCCAGTACTTC; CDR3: CASSPGLARQETQYF
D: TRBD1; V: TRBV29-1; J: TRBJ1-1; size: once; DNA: TGCAGCGTTGATAGGGGGCTTGATCACACTGAAGCTTTCTTT; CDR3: CSVDRGLDHTEAFF